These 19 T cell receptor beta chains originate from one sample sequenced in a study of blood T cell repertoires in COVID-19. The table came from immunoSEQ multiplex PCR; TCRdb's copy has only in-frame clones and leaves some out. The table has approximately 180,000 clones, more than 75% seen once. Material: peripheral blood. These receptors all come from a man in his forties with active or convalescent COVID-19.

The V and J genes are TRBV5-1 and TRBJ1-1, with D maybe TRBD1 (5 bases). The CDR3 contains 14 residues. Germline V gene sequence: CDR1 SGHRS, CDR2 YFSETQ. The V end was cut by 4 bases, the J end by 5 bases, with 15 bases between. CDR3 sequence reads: CASSLGRARTEAFF. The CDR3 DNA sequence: TGCGCCAGCAGCCTCGGCAGGGCACGGACTGAAGCTTTCTTT. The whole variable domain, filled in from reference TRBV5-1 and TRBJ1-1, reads KAGVTQTPRYLIKTRGQQVTLSCSPISGHRSVSWYQQTPGQGLQFLFEYFSETQRNKGNFPGRFSGRQFSNSRSEMNVSTLELGDSALYLCASSLGRARTEAFFGQGTRLTVV.

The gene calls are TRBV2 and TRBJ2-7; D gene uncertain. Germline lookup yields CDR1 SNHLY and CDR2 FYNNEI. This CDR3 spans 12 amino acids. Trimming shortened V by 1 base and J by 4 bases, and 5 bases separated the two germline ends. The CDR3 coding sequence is TGTGCCAGCAGTGAAGAGCTGTACGAGCAGTACTTC. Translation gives CASSEELYEQYF.

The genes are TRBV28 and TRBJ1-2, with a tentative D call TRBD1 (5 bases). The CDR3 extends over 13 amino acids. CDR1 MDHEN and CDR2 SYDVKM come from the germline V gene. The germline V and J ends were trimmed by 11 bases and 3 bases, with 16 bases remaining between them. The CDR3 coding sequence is TGTGCCGTACAAGGCAGGGCCGACTATGGCTACACCTTC. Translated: CAVQGRADYGYTF.

The CDR3 sequence: CASSQTPSGSGDQPQHF. CDR3 sequence (DNA): TGCGCCAGCAGCCAAACTCCATCGGGATCCGGCGATCAGCCCCAGCATTTT. This sequence joins TRBV4-1 and TRBJ1-5; D call uncertain. CDR1 is MGHRA and CDR2 is YSYEKL in the germline V gene. There are 17 residues in the CDR3. Trimming cost V 2 bases and J 5 bases, with 19 bases left between them.

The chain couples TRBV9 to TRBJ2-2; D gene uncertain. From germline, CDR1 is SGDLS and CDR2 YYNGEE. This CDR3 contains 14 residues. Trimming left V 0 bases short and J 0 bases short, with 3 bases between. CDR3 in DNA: TGTGCCAGCAGCGTAGCCGCGAACACCGGGGAGCTGTTTTTT. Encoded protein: CASSVAANTGELFF.

CDR3 DNA: TGTGCCAGCAGTGAACTCCTAGCGGGGGGGTCCAATGAGCAGTTCTTC. It encodes CASSELLAGGSNEQFF. The chain employs TRBV6-1 and TRBJ2-1; 12 bases match TRBD2. CDR3 length equals 16 residues. Germline trimming cut 2 bases from V and 6 bases from J; bases unmatched to any gene: 5. CDR1 and CDR2 (germline): MNHNS, SASEGT.

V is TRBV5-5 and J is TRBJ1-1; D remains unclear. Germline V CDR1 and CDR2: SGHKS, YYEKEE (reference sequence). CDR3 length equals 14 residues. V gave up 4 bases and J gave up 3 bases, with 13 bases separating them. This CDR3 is CASSRESGHTEAFF. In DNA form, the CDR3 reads TGTGCCAGCAGCCGAGAATCTGGGCACACTGAAGCTTTCTTT.

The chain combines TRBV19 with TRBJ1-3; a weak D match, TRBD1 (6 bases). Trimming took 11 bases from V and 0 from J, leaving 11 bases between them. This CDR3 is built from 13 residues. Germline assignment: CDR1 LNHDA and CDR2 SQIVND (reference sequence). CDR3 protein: CAVGRGSGNTIYF. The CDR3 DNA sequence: TGTGCCGTGGGCAGGGGCTCTGGAAACACCATATATTTT. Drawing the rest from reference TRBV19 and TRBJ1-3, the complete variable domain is DGGITQSPKYLFRKEGQNVTLSCEQNLNHDAMYWYRQDPGQGLRLIYYSQIVNDFQKGDIAEGYSVSREKKESFPLTVTSAQKNPTAFYLCAVGRGSGNTIYFGEGSWLTVV.

The CDR3 loop is CASSLDWSGTDTQYF. In DNA, the CDR3 is TGCGCCAGCAGTCTCGACTGGTCTGGCACAGATACGCAGTATTTT. V and J are TRBV4-1 and TRBJ2-3; D not certain. Per germline, CDR1 MGHRA and CDR2 YSYEKL. V dropped 6 bases and J dropped 1 base, with 14 bases sitting between them. The CDR3 extends over 15 amino acids.

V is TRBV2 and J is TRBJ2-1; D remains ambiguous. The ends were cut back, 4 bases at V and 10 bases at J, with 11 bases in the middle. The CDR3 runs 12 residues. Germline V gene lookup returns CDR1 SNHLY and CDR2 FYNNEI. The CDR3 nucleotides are TGTGCCAGCAGTGCCAACAGTGAGGAGCAGTTCTTC. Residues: CASSANSEEQFF. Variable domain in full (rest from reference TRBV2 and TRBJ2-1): EPEVTQTPSHQVTQMGQEVILRCVPISNHLYFYWYRQILGQKVEFLVSFYNNEISEKSEIFDDQFSVERPDGSNFTLKIRSTKLEDSAMYFCASSANSEEQFFGPGTRLTVL.

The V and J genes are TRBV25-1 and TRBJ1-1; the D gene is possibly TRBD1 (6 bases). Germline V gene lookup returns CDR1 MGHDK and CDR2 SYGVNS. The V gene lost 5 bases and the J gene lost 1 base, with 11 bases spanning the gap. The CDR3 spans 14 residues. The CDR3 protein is CASSYPGQNTEAFF. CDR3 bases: TGTGCCAGCAGTTACCCGGGACAGAACACTGAAGCTTTCTTT. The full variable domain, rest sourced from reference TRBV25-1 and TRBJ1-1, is EADIYQTPRYLVIGTGKKITLECSQTMGHDKMYWYQQDPGMELHLIHYSYGVNSTEKGDLSSESTVSRIRTEHFPLTLESARPSHTSQYLCASSYPGQNTEAFFGQGTRLTVV.

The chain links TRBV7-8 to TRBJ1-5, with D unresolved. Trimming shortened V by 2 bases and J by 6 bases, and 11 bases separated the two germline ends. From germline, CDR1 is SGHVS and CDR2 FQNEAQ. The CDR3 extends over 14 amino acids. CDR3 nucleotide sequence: TGTGCCAGCAGCTTATCTCGAGTCGGTCAGCCCCAGCATTTT. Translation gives CASSLSRVGQPQHF.

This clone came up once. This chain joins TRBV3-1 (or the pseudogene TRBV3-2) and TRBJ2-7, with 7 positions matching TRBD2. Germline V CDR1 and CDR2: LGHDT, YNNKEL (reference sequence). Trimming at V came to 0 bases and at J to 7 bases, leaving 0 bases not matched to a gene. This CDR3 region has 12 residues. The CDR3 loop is CASSQEGGEQYF. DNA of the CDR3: TGTGCCAGCAGCCAAGAGGGGGGGGAGCAGTACTTC.

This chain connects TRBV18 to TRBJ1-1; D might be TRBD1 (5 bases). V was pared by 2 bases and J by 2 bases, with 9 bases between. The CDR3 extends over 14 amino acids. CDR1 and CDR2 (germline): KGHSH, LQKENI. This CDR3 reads CASSPSQGNTEAFF. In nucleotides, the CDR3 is TGTGCCAGCTCACCAAGCCAGGGAAACACTGAAGCTTTCTTT.

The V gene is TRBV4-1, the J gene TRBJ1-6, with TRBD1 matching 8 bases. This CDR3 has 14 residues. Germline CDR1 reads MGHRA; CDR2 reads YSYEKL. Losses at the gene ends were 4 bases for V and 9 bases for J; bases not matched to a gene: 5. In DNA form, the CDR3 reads TGCGCCAGCAGCCGGCAGGGGGCTGGTTCACCCCTCCACTTT. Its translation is CASSRQGAGSPLHF.

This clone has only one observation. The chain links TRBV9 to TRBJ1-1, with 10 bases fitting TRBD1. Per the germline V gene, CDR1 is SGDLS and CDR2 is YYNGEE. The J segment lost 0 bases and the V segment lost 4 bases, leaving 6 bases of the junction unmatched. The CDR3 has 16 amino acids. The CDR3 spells CASSLGTGAMNTEAFF. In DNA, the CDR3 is TGTGCCAGCAGCTTGGGGACAGGGGCTATGAACACTGAAGCTTTCTTT.

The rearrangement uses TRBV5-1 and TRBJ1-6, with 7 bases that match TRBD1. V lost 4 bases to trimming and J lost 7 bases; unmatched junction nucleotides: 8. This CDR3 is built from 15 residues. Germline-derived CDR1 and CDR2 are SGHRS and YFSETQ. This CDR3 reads CASSPGTVGNSPLHF. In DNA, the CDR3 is TGCGCCAGCAGCCCCGGGACAGTGGGGAATTCACCCCTCCACTTT. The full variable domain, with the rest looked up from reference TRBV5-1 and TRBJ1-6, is KAGVTQTPRYLIKTRGQQVTLSCSPISGHRSVSWYQQTPGQGLQFLFEYFSETQRNKGNFPGRFSGRQFSNSRSEMNVSTLELGDSALYLCASSPGTVGNSPLHFGNGTRLTVT.

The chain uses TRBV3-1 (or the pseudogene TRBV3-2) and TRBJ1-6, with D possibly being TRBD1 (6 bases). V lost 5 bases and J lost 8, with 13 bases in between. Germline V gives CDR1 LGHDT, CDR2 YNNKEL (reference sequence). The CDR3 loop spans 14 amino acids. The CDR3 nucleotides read TGTGCCAGCAGCTTACAGGGAATGGATTCACCCCTCCACTTT. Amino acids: CASSLQGMDSPLHF.

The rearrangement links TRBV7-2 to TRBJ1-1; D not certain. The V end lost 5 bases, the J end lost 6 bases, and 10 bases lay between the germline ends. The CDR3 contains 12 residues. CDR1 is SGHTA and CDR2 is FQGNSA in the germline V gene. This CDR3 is CASSLMGAEAFF. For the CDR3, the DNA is TGTGCCAGCAGCCTGATGGGCGCTGAAGCTTTCTTT.